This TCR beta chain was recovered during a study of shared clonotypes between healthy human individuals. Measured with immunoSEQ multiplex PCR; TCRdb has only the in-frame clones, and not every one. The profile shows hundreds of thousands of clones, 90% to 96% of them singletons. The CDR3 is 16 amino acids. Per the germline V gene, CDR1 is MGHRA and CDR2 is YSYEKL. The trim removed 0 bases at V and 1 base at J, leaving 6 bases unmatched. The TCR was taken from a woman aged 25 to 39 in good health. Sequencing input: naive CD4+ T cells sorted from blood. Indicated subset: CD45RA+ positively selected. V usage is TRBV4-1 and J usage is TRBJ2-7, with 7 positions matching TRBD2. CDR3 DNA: TGCGCCAGCAGCCAAGATTTGCGCGGGAGATCCTACGAGCAGTACTTC. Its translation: CASSQDLRGRSYEQYF.